This T cell receptor beta chain was recovered during a study of blood T cell repertoires in COVID-19. This clone was found a few times. Trimming at V came to 5 bases and at J to 0 bases, leaving 4 bases not matched to a gene. This CDR3 comprises 16 residues. CDR1 and CDR2 (germline): SEHNR, FQNEAQ (reference sequence). The table came from immunoSEQ multiplex PCR; TCRdb's copy has only in-frame clones and leaves some out. Of under 200,000 clones in the sample, 75% to 90% were seen once. This sequence was found in a woman aged 60-75 years who had recovered from COVID-19. The chain is built from TRBV7-9 and TRBJ2-1; 10 nucleotides match TRBD1. Sequenced input: PBMCs or T cells enriched from blood (not recorded which). The chain's CDR3 is CASSTGQGSSYNEQFF. CDR3 bases: TGTGCCAGCAGCACGGGACAGGGGAGCTCCTACAATGAGCAGTTCTTC.